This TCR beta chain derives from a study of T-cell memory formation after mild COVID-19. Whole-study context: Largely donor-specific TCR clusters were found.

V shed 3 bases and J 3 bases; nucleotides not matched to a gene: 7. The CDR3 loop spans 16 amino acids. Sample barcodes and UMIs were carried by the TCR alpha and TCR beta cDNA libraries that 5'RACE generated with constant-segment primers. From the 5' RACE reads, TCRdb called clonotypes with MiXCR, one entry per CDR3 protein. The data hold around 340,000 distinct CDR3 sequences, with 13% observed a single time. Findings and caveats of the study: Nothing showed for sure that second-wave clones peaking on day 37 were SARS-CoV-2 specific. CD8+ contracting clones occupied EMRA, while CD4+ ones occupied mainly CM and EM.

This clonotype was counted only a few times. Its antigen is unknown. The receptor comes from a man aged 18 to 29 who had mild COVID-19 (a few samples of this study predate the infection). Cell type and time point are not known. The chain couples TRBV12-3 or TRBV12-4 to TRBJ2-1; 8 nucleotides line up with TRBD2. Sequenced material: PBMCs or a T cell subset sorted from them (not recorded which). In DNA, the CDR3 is TGTGCCAGCAGTTTCCGGGGGGGCTCAAACTACAATGAGCAGTTCTTC. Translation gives CASSFRGGSNYNEQFF.